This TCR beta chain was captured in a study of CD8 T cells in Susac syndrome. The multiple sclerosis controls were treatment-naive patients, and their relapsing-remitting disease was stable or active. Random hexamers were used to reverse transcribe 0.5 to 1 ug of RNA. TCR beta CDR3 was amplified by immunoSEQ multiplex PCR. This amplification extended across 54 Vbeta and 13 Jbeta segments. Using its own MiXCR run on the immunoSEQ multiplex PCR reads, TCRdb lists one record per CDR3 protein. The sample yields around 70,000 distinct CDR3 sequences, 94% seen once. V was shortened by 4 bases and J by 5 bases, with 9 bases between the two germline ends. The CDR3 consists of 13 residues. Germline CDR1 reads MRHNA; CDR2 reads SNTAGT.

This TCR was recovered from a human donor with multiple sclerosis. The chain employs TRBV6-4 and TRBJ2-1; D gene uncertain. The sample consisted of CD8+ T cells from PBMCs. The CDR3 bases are TGTGCCAGCAGTGCCGAATCAAACAATGAGCAGTTCTTC. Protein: CASSAESNNEQFF.